A single sample gave rise to the 8 T cell receptor beta chains below, sequenced in a study of blood T cell repertoires in COVID-19. The repertoire was sequenced with immunoSEQ multiplex PCR; TCRdb's copy has only in-frame clones and lacks some. The table lists about 300,000 clones, 80% to 90% of them singletons. Sequencing was performed on PBMCs or T cells enriched from blood (not recorded which). Receptors were obtained from a man aged 25-40 years who had recovered from COVID-19.

Points on this clone: This same CDR3 is encoded by further DNA sequences in the sample. V and J are TRBV7-2 and TRBJ1-5, with D unresolved. Germline V gene lookup returns CDR1 SGHTA and CDR2 FQGNSA. The CDR3 is 14 amino acids. V lost 1 base and J lost 0, with 4 bases in between. The CDR3 loop reads CASSLGPSNQPQHF. The CDR3 nucleotides read TGTGCCAGCAGCTTAGGGCCTAGCAATCAGCCCCAGCATTTT.

The chain recombines TRBV5-4 with TRBJ1-4; TRBD1 matches 7 bases. Germline V gene sequence: CDR1 SGHNT, CDR2 YYREEE (reference sequence). J lost 6 bases, V lost 4 bases, and 9 bases had no gene match. This CDR3 has 15 residues. CDR3 region: CASSDEGQDYEKLFF. The DNA of the CDR3 is TGTGCCAGCAGCGATGAAGGACAGGATTATGAAAAACTGTTTTTT.

This chain links TRBV29-1 with TRBJ1-2, with D unclear. Per the germline V gene, CDR1 is SQVTM and CDR2 is ANQGSEA. The V and J ends lost 0 bases and 8 bases respectively, with 10 bases between them. This CDR3 is 12 amino acids long. CDR3 loop: CSVEEAGGGYTF. The CDR3 bases are TGCAGCGTTGAAGAGGCGGGAGGGGGCTACACCTTC.

The chain combines TRBV5-1 with TRBJ1-4; D call uncertain. The ends were cut back, 0 bases at V and 5 bases at J, with 11 bases in the middle. Germline loops: CDR1 SGHRS, CDR2 YFSETQ. The CDR3 covers 15 residues. CDR3 in DNA: TGCGCCAGCAGCTTGGGGAACAGTCGGAATGAAAAACTGTTTTTT. It encodes CASSLGNSRNEKLFF.

V gene TRBV3-1 (or the pseudogene TRBV3-2) combines with J gene TRBJ2-3; no clear D gene. The CDR3 has 15 residues. V was shortened by 4 bases and J by 2 bases, with 13 bases between the two germline ends. Per germline, CDR1 LGHDT and CDR2 YNNKEL (reference sequence). The CDR3 protein is CASSLSVLPTDTQYF. DNA for the CDR3: TGTGCCAGCAGCCTTAGTGTTTTACCCACAGATACGCAGTATTTT.

The rearrangement links TRBV19 to TRBJ2-1, with D tentatively TRBD2 (5 bases). Germline V gene sequence: CDR1 LNHDA, CDR2 SQIVND (reference sequence). V was pared by 2 bases and J by 3 bases, with 11 bases between. The CDR3 has 15 residues. CDR3 loop: CASSISGIVYNEQFF. DNA of the CDR3: TGTGCCAGTAGTATATCGGGGATCGTCTACAATGAGCAGTTCTTC.

The V gene is TRBV11-1, the J gene TRBJ1-2, with a possible D match to TRBD1 (6 bases). The V and J ends lost 3 bases and 4 bases respectively, with 9 bases between them. The germline V gene encodes CDR1 SGHAT and CDR2 FQDESV (reference sequence). The CDR3 runs to 13 residues. The CDR3 DNA reads TGTGCCAGCAGCTTGGGACACCGCTATGGCTACACCTTC. Translated: CASSLGHRYGYTF.

This rearrangement joins TRBV6-1 to TRBJ2-7, with D unclear. The germline gives CDR1 MNHNS, CDR2 SASEGT. With 2 bases removed from V and 3 bases from J, the gap between germline ends came to 20 bases. The CDR3 is 17 amino acids. The CDR3 sequence is CASSESVLIPSVYEQYF. DNA for the CDR3: TGTGCCAGCAGTGAATCAGTGCTTATACCCTCTGTCTACGAGCAGTACTTC.